The TCR beta chain described here comes from a study of blood T cell repertoires in COVID-19. The overall study: Donors in the United States, Italy and Spain gave samples during acute or convalescent COVID-19.

This CDR3 is 16 amino acids long. V was pared by 5 bases and J by 4 bases, with 11 bases of the junction left unmatched. CDR1 and CDR2 (germline): LGHNT, FRNRAP. Assay used: immunoSEQ multiplex PCR; TCRdb lists only in-frame clones, some missing. The sample has under 450,000 clones; around 89% are singletons. Followed over time, Seattle patients had been enrolled while infection was active. The receptor comes from a woman in her forties or fifties with COVID-19, enrolled during active disease. This chain links TRBV12-5 with TRBJ1-5, with 7 bases matching TRBD1. The source material was peripheral blood. CDR3 sequence reads: CASGVSTGSRNQPQHF. The CDR3 coding sequence is TGTGCTAGTGGTGTATCGACAGGGAGCCGGAATCAGCCCCAGCATTTT.